The table lists the clone carrying this T cell receptor beta chain with a count of one. The table came from immunoSEQ multiplex PCR; TCRdb's copy has only in-frame clones and leaves some out. The table has a few million clones, 85% to 95% seen once. This CDR3 region has 15 residues. V lost 4 bases, J lost 5 bases, and 15 bases lay in between. Germline lookup yields CDR1 MDHEN and CDR2 SYDVKM. This entry belongs to a study of shared clonotypes between healthy human individuals. This receptor was identified in a man aged 18 to 29 in good health. Some clones in this sample may be carry-over from other donors' samples. This chain links TRBV28 with TRBJ2-1, with D unclear. The specimen was naive CD4+ T cells from PBMCs. Subset denoted: CD45RA+ positively selected. The DNA for the CDR3 is TGTGCCAGCAGTTCCATACCCCCCTCGAACAATGAGCAGTTCTTC. The encoded protein is CASSSIPPSNNEQFF.